The 6 T cell receptor beta chains below were found in one sample sequenced in a study of radiotherapy plus CTLA-4 blockade in lung cancer. The table came from immunoSEQ multiplex PCR; TCRdb's copy has only in-frame clones and leaves some out. The table records about 77,000 clones, just under 75% of them present only once. Source: peripheral blood, taken from a patient treated with radiotherapy plus ipilimumab. The receptors stem from a human donor with non-small cell lung cancer whose response to radiotherapy plus ipilimumab could not be evaluated.

The chain has TRBV10-2 and TRBJ2-7; 7 bases fit TRBD2. This CDR3 is built from 14 residues. Germline trimming cut 0 bases from V and 7 bases from J; bases unmatched to any gene: 6. Germline CDR1 and CDR2: WSHSY and SAAADI. Here the CDR3 reads CASSESGGRDEQYF. As DNA, the CDR3 is TGCGCCAGCAGTGAGTCTGGCGGGAGAGATGAGCAGTACTTC.

DNA for the CDR3: TGCGCCAGCAGCCAAGATCTTCGTGGTCGGACTACCCTCACAGATACGCAGTATTTT. This encodes CASSQDLRGRTTLTDTQYF. This chain connects TRBV4-3 to TRBJ2-3; tentatively, D is TRBD2 (6 bases). V was clipped by 0 bases and J by 2 bases, with 21 bases between them. Germline V lookup: CDR1 LGHNA, CDR2 YSLEER. CDR3 length: 19 amino acids.

The J gene is TRBJ2-1, the V gene TRBV6-6, with 7 positions matching TRBD2. V gave up 2 bases and J gave up 6 bases; unmatched junction bases: 4. Germline V gene data show CDR1 as MNHNY and CDR2 as SVGAGI (reference sequence). This CDR3 region has 14 residues. This chain's CDR3 is CASSYRGRTNEQFF. In nucleotides, the CDR3 is TGTGCCAGCAGTTACCGCGGGAGAACCAATGAGCAGTTCTTC.

The CDR3 loop reads CASSLGWAGEQNEQFF. The CDR3 region has the DNA TGTGCCAGCAGCTTAGGATGGGCGGGGGAACAAAATGAGCAGTTCTTC. V and J are TRBV7-9 and TRBJ2-1, with 7 bases matching TRBD2. V trimming: 1 base; J trimming: 7 bases; junction bases outside the gene matches: 10. CDR3 length equals 16 residues. Per the germline V gene, CDR1 is SEHNR and CDR2 is FQNEAQ (reference sequence).

This clone was recorded a few times. This chain connects TRBV19 to TRBJ1-1; weak D call: TRBD1 (6 bases). Germline CDR1 is LNHDA and CDR2 is SQIVND (reference sequence). CDR3 length: 13 residues. The V and J ends lost 7 bases and 9 bases respectively, with 18 bases between them. In nucleotides, the CDR3 is TGTGCCAGTACCCAACGAGGTGGGGGCAAAGCTTTCTTT. It is translated as CASTQRGGGKAFF.

CDR3 sequence reads: CATSRDLMTGTGSSYEQYF. In nucleotides, the CDR3 is TGTGCCACCAGCAGAGATCTCATGACTGGGACAGGTTCCTCCTACGAGCAGTACTTC. This chain connects TRBV15 to TRBJ2-7, with 8 bases matching TRBD1. The germline CDR1 and CDR2 sequences are LNHNV and YYDKDF (reference sequence). This CDR3 spans 19 amino acids. After removal of 0 bases from V and 0 bases from J, the junction contained 13 bases not matched to a gene.